A single sample is the source of the 8 T cell receptor beta chains below, sequenced in a study of cytomegalovirus exposure and HLA in healthy donors. 13 Jbeta primers and 60 Vbeta primers were used for the PCR. Profiled with immunoSEQ multiplex PCR; TCRdb holds only in-frame clones, not every one. Of fewer than 150,000 clones in the sample, approximately 85% are singletons; the top ten hold 6% to 8%. Sequenced: PBMCs. The receptors derive from a woman aged 25 to 39 in good health and CMV-seropositive.

The chain joins TRBV4-1 to TRBJ2-7, with a weak D call TRBD1 (6 bases). Trimming took 0 bases from V and 5 from J, leaving 8 bases between them. This CDR3 spans 13 amino acids. Germline V gene data show CDR1 as MGHRA and CDR2 as YSYEKL. CDR3 region: CASSQDQGHEQYF. The CDR3 nucleotides read TGCGCCAGCAGCCAAGATCAGGGGCACGAGCAGTACTTC.

V gene TRBV19 combines with J gene TRBJ1-1, with a possible D match to TRBD1 (5 bases). The CDR3 runs 16 residues. The germline gives CDR1 LNHDA, CDR2 SQIVND (reference sequence). Trimming pared 4 bases from V and 6 bases from J, leaving 21 bases between. CDR3 region: CASSTGRQGKTAEAFF. The CDR3 DNA reads TGTGCCAGTAGTACCGGACGGCAGGGAAAAACGGCTGAAGCTTTCTTT.

J is TRBJ2-5 and V is TRBV30; 8 bases are shared with TRBD2. With 2 bases clipped from V and 2 bases from J, the junction kept 10 bases outside the gene matches. CDR1 is GTSNPN, CDR2 SVGIG, per germline (reference sequence). The CDR3 is made up of 16 amino acids. CDR3 nucleotide sequence: TGTGCCTGGAGTCAATGGGGGGTAGCGGGACAAGAGACCCAGTACTTC. Encoded protein: CAWSQWGVAGQETQYF.

The chain recombines TRBV9 with TRBJ2-1, with D tentatively TRBD1 (5 bases). V dropped 3 bases and J dropped 2 bases, with 6 bases sitting between them. Per the germline V gene, CDR1 is SGDLS and CDR2 is YYNGEE. This CDR3 has 13 amino acids. CDR3 DNA: TGTGCCAGCAGCGGGACACCCTACAATGAGCAGTTCTTC. Its translation: CASSGTPYNEQFF.

This chain connects TRBV10-3 to TRBJ1-5; D unresolved. V was trimmed by 0 bases and J by 5 bases, leaving 8 bases between them. The length of the CDR3 is 14 residues. Per the germline V gene, CDR1 is ENHRY and CDR2 is SYGVKD. CDR3 bases: TGTGCCATCAGTGAGTCCAGGTGGGATCAGCCCCAGCATTTT. Translated, it gives CAISESRWDQPQHF.

The V and J genes are TRBV11-2 and TRBJ1-1, with a possible D match to TRBD1 (5 bases). The V gene lost 1 base and the J gene lost 0 bases, with 12 bases spanning the gap. CDR1 and CDR2 (germline): SGHAT, FQNNGV. This CDR3 has 16 residues. CDR3 DNA sequence: TGTGCCAGCAGCTTAGTAGGGGTCGGCATGAACACTGAAGCTTTCTTT. This encodes CASSLVGVGMNTEAFF.

The genes are TRBV5-1 and TRBJ2-2, with a weak D call TRBD2 (6 bases). V lost 3 bases and J 0 bases, leaving 9 bases between the germline ends. Germline-derived CDR1 and CDR2 are SGHRS and YFSETQ. The CDR3 is 15 residues long. The CDR3 region is CASSSGGTNTGELFF. CDR3 DNA: TGCGCCAGCAGCTCCGGGGGTACGAACACCGGGGAGCTGTTTTTT.

This chain joins TRBV10-3 and TRBJ1-1; D unclear. V gave up 6 bases and J gave up 5 bases, with 19 bases separating them. Germline-derived CDR1 and CDR2 are ENHRY and SYGVKD. CDR3 size: 15 residues. The CDR3 sequence is CAISAEAPAPTEAFF. The CDR3 DNA sequence: TGTGCCATCAGCGCGGAGGCCCCCGCTCCGACTGAAGCTTTCTTT.